Listed below are T cell receptor beta chains from one sample, sequenced in a study of blood T cell repertoires in COVID-19. The table came from immunoSEQ multiplex PCR; TCRdb's copy has only in-frame clones and leaves some out. The sample has 150,000 to 200,000 clones; more than 80% are singletons. What was sequenced was peripheral blood. The receptor source for this set is a man in his 60s with acute or convalescent COVID-19. The conserved cysteine and the conserved F or W are not part of the CDR3 here. D genes are given only for firm matches.

d_call v_call cdr3_aa
. TRBV5-1 ASSLGGGVTGELF
TRBD1 TRBV5-1 ASTDGSGGFNYGYT
TRBD2 TRBV5-1 ASSPGGGSTYEQY
. TRBV5-1 ASSRQDSYEQY
. TRBV11-2 ASSLVGGLGEQF
TRBD1 TRBV6-2/TRBV6-3 ASIPPTGAINTGELF
. TRBV27 ASSTRSVRGDGYT
. TRBV7-2 ASSLARADYHTQY
. TRBV7-9 ASTMFQAVTDTQY
. TRBV7-8 ASSLVLDSYEQY
TRBD1 TRBV4-2 ASSQARQGGVPLH
TRBD1 TRBV2 ASSEVGQGIGAF
TRBD1 TRBV7-9 ASSFGTGTTDTQY
. TRBV19 ASRTLEGDRSIQY
. TRBV29-1 SVSGQRSGNTIY
. TRBV24-1 ATSEPTGRGTDTQY
TRBD1 TRBV7-8 ASSPWTGGDTGELF
. TRBV5-1 ASSSEANTEAF
TRBD2 TRBV2 ASAVAGGRDTGELF
. TRBV6-1 ASSEVWGGRQPQH
TRBD1 TRBV2 ASNGQGLIGELF
TRBD2 TRBV6-7 ASSPRGINTGLAVNNTGELF